This passage covers 23 T cell receptor beta chains from one sample sequenced in a study of metastatic and nonmetastatic thyroid tumors. Prior to thyroid surgery, none of the patients had received any treatment. TCRdb redid the clone calls on the PCR reads using MiXCR. Counted here are 84,000 or so clones, around 9.2% occurring once; the ten biggest clones make up roughly 9%. Specimen: blood. These receptors all stem from a female donor with papillary thyroid cancer or a benign thyroid nodule (not recorded which). Some clones in this sample may be carry-over from other donors' samples.

This clone was recorded many times. The V gene is TRBV5-1, the J gene TRBJ2-5; 15 bases agree with TRBD2. Unmatched junction bases numbered 8, after V lost 4 bases and J lost 4 bases. The CDR3 contains 17 residues. CDR1 and CDR2 from the germline V gene are SGHRS and YFSETQ. Here the CDR3 reads CASSRTSGGAAGETQYF. As DNA, the CDR3 is TGCGCCAGCAGCCGGACTAGCGGGGGGGCCGCGGGAGAGACCCAGTACTTC.

This clone was seen repeatedly, ten times or more. The chain joins TRBV18 to TRBJ1-1, with a weak D call TRBD1 (5 bases). The CDR3 consists of 16 residues. Germline loops: CDR1 KGHSH, CDR2 LQKENI. V was trimmed by 0 bases and J by 1 base, leaving 12 bases between them. CDR3 residues: CASSPPGVGTNTEAFF. The CDR3 coding sequence is TGTGCCAGCTCACCACCGGGGGTGGGGACGAACACTGAAGCTTTCTTT.

This clone turned up a few times. This chain links TRBV29-1 with TRBJ2-5, with a tentative D call TRBD2 (6 bases). This CDR3 is 14 amino acids long. The germline CDR1 and CDR2 sequences are SQVTM and ANQGSEA. With 7 bases removed from V and 0 bases from J, the gap between germline ends came to 15 bases. CDR3 bases: TGCAGCGCCGGGAGCCACTTGTACCAAGAGACCCAGTACTTC. This translates into CSAGSHLYQETQYF.

This clone occurred many times. This chain links TRBV4-2 with TRBJ1-5; tentatively, D is TRBD1 (5 bases). The germline V and J ends were trimmed by 3 bases and 2 bases, with 8 bases remaining between them. CDR1 and CDR2 (germline): LGHNA, YNFKEQ. The CDR3 has 14 residues. The CDR3 here is CASSHRAGNQPQHF. In DNA form, the CDR3 reads TGTGCCAGCAGCCACAGGGCGGGCAATCAGCCCCAGCATTTT.

This clone was seen ten or more times. The chain combines TRBV2 with TRBJ2-1, with 13 nucleotides matching TRBD2. Trimming removed 6 bases from V and 6 bases from J; junction bases left unmatched: 2. CDR1 and CDR2 (germline): SNHLY, FYNNEI. This CDR3 comprises 14 residues. Here the CDR3 reads CASRGTSGVNEQFF. CDR3 nucleotide sequence: TGTGCCAGCAGGGGGACTAGCGGGGTCAATGAGCAGTTCTTC. Full variable domain (rest looked up from reference TRBV2 and TRBJ2-1): EPEVTQTPSHQVTQMGQEVILRCVPISNHLYFYWYRQILGQKVEFLVSFYNNEISEKSEIFDDQFSVERPDGSNFTLKIRSTKLEDSAMYFCASRGTSGVNEQFFGPGTRLTVL.

Regarding this clone: Other nucleotide sequences from this sample produce the same CDR3. The chain carries TRBV30 and TRBJ2-5, with D unclear. The V and J ends lost 0 bases and 4 bases respectively, with 12 bases between them. The CDR3 spans 14 residues. CDR1 and CDR2 (germline): GTSNPN, SVGIG (reference sequence). CDR3 nucleotide sequence: TGTGCCTGGAGTGTACTTGGCAGTCCAGAGACCCAGTACTTC. Its protein is CAWSVLGSPETQYF.

Ten or more counts support this clone. V is TRBV15 and J is TRBJ1-2, with 9 bases that match TRBD1. With V trimmed by 3 bases and J by 6 bases, 11 bases remained unmatched. This CDR3 is 16 amino acids long. Germline V lookup: CDR1 LNHNV, CDR2 YYDKDF (reference sequence). The CDR3 region has the DNA TGTGCCACCAGCAGGCAACGGGGGGACAGGGCGGATGGCTACACCTTC. Its translation is CATSRQRGDRADGYTF.

This clone was seen many times. A much bigger clone sits one base away, suggesting this may be a read error. The rearrangement links TRBV6-1 to TRBJ1-1, with a possible D match to TRBD1 (6 bases). Per the germline V gene, CDR1 is MNHNS and CDR2 is SASEGT. The ends were cut back, 3 bases at V and 4 bases at J, with 12 bases in the middle. CDR3 length equals 14 residues. The DNA of the CDR3 is TGTGCCAGCAGTGACGGGGGGGGCGGCACTGAAGCTTTCTTT. Residues: CASSDGGGGTEAFF.

The chain has TRBV5-1 and TRBJ2-3; either TRBD1 or TRBD2 may supply D (6 bases each). V was pared by 4 bases and J by 5 bases, with 14 bases between. The germline gives CDR1 SGHRS, CDR2 YFSETQ. This CDR3 is built from 14 residues. The CDR3 sequence is CASSRLGGVDTQYF. In DNA form, the CDR3 reads TGCGCCAGCAGCCGCTTGGGGGGCGTAGATACGCAGTATTTT. The complete variable domain, with remaining parts taken from reference TRBV5-1 and TRBJ2-3, reads KAGVTQTPRYLIKTRGQQVTLSCSPISGHRSVSWYQQTPGQGLQFLFEYFSETQRNKGNFPGRFSGRQFSNSRSEMNVSTLELGDSALYLCASSRLGGVDTQYFGPGTRLTVL.

This clone was counted at least ten times. The chain links TRBV25-1 to TRBJ2-1; D may be TRBD1 or TRBD2 (5 bases each). CDR3 length: 16 amino acids. Trimming removed 1 base at V and 4 bases at J, with 14 bases between. The germline CDR1 and CDR2 sequences are MGHDK and SYGVNS. The CDR3 coding sequence is TGTGCCAGCAGTGAATCAGGGACCGGTAATTACAATGAGCAGTTCTTC. It yields the protein CASSESGTGNYNEQFF.

The V and J genes are TRBV28 and TRBJ1-1; D gene ambiguous. The CDR3 loop spans 13 amino acids. Germline CDR1 MDHEN, CDR2 SYDVKM. Trimming removed 4 bases at V and 1 base at J, with 7 bases between. CDR3 nucleotides: TGTGCCAGCAGTTATAAGGAGAACACTGAAGCTTTCTTT. This encodes CASSYKENTEAFF.

Ten or more counts support this clone. V usage is TRBV27 and J usage is TRBJ1-6; no definite D call. Germline V gene data show CDR1 as MNHEY and CDR2 as SMNVEV (reference sequence). The CDR3 runs to 16 residues. V lost 4 bases and J 0 bases, leaving 10 bases between the germline ends. This CDR3 is CASSSHGPSYNSPLHF. CDR3 sequence (DNA): TGTGCCAGCAGTTCCCACGGGCCCTCCTATAATTCACCCCTCCACTTT.

The chain combines TRBV5-4 with TRBJ2-7; tentatively, D is TRBD1 (6 bases). CDR1 is SGHNT and CDR2 is YYREEE in the germline V gene (reference sequence). V gave up 4 bases and J gave up 2 bases, with 7 bases separating them. CDR3 length: 12 residues. As DNA, the CDR3 is TGTGCCAGCAGCCGGGACACCTACGAGCAGTACTTC. Its protein is CASSRDTYEQYF.

This clone was detected ten times or more. The same CDR3 can be traced to other DNA sequences in this sample. The CDR3 nucleotides are TGCAGTGCCCTAGGAGGTAATTCACCCCTCCACTTT. Translating it yields CSALGGNSPLHF. V is TRBV20-1 and J is TRBJ1-6; unclear D gene. V was trimmed by 6 bases and J by 6 bases, leaving 9 bases between them. The CDR3 is made up of 12 amino acids. Germline V gene lookup returns CDR1 DFQATT and CDR2 SNEGSKA (reference sequence).

This clone appeared many times. The chain joins TRBV7-9 to TRBJ2-7; no reliable D call. The CDR3 covers 15 residues. The V gene's germline CDR1 is SEHNR and CDR2 FQNEAQ (reference sequence). Trimming cost V 1 base and J 2 bases, with 12 bases left between them. As DNA, the CDR3 is TGTGCCAGCAGCTTAGACCAGTTCTCGACCTACGAGCAGTACTTC. It specifies CASSLDQFSTYEQYF. Filled out from reference TRBV7-9 and TRBJ2-7, the complete variable domain reads DTGVSQNPRHKITKRGQNVTFRCDPISEHNRLYWYRQTLGQGPEFLTYFQNEAQLEKSRLLSDRFSAERPKGSFSTLEIQRTEQGDSAMYLCASSLDQFSTYEQYFGPGTRLTVT.

This chain uses TRBV18 with TRBJ1-1, with D unclear. The V end was cut by 6 bases, the J end by 1 base, with 12 bases between. Germline CDR1 and CDR2: KGHSH and LQKENI. This CDR3 contains 14 residues. The CDR3 here is CASSPGRSNTEAFF. DNA of the CDR3: TGTGCCAGCTCCCCAGGCAGATCGAACACTGAAGCTTTCTTT. The full variable domain, rest sourced from reference TRBV18 and TRBJ1-1, is NAGVMQNPRHLVRRRGQEARLRCSPMKGHSHVYWYRQLPEEGLKFMVYLQKENIIDESGMPKERFSAEFPKEGPSILRIQQVVRGDSAAYFCASSPGRSNTEAFFGQGTRLTVV.

The chain combines TRBV15 with TRBJ1-5, with TRBD1 matching over 11 bases. The CDR3 is 16 amino acids. Unmatched junction bases numbered 8, after V lost 3 bases and J lost 7 bases. CDR1 is LNHNV, CDR2 YYDKDF, per germline (reference sequence). The CDR3, as DNA: TGTGCCACCAGCAGGGCCGGGACAGGGGGGGAACAGCCCCAGCATTTT. Its translation: CATSRAGTGGEQPQHF.

This clone has a count of ten or more. The rearrangement uses TRBV19 and TRBJ1-1, with 7 positions matching TRBD1. V shed 4 bases, J shed 5 bases, and the junction held 7 bases outside the gene matches. Germline CDR1 and CDR2: LNHDA and SQIVND (reference sequence). CDR3 length: 14 amino acids. Here the CDR3 reads CASSTYSGGTEAFF. Here the CDR3 DNA reads TGTGCCAGTAGTACGTACTCAGGGGGTACTGAAGCTTTCTTT.

This clone was recorded many times. This chain links TRBV3-1 with TRBJ2-5; TRBD1 agrees at 7 bases. CDR1 is LGHDT and CDR2 is YNNKEL in the germline V gene (reference sequence). The V gene end was trimmed by 3 bases and the J gene end by 5 bases; junction bases not matched to a gene: 12. This CDR3 region has 16 residues. The CDR3: CASSQGNTGAMETQYF. The CDR3, as DNA: TGTGCCAGCAGCCAGGGTAACACAGGGGCTATGGAGACCCAGTACTTC.

The chain recombines TRBV6-1 with TRBJ2-7; D is unresolved. V lost 5 bases, J lost 3 bases, and 11 bases lay in between. Germline V gene sequence: CDR1 MNHNS, CDR2 SASEGT. The CDR3 contains 13 residues. The CDR3 region is CASSRTSVYEQYF. The CDR3 coding sequence is TGTGCCAGCAGTAGGACGTCCGTCTACGAGCAGTACTTC.

There are many counts of this clone. This chain links TRBV12-3 or TRBV12-4 with TRBJ2-6; TRBD1 aligns across 7 bases. The length of the CDR3 is 16 residues. V gave up 8 bases and J gave up 1 base; unmatched junction bases: 8. Here the CDR3 reads CASSHQTGSGANVLTF. In DNA form, the CDR3 reads TGTGCCAGCTCCCATCAGACAGGGTCTGGGGCCAACGTCCTGACTTTC.

Details on this clone: The sample has other DNA sequences that encode this CDR3 too. This chain joins TRBV20-1 and TRBJ1-1, with a tentative D call TRBD1 (5 bases). V was clipped by 2 bases and J by 6 bases, with 10 bases between them. This CDR3 is built from 12 residues. The germline CDR1 and CDR2 sequences are DFQATT and SNEGSKA (reference sequence). This chain's CDR3 is CSARRRGAEAFF. The DNA for the CDR3 is TGCAGTGCTAGACGGAGGGGTGCTGAAGCTTTCTTT.

Ten or more counts support this clone. The rearrangement joins TRBV4-1 to TRBJ1-1; maybe TRBD1 (5 bases). Germline CDR1 is MGHRA and CDR2 is YSYEKL. V was shortened by 4 bases and J by 1 base, with 7 bases between the two germline ends. This CDR3 comprises 13 residues. DNA of the CDR3: TGCGCCAGCAGCCGCGGACAGAACACTGAAGCTTTCTTT. Translation gives CASSRGQNTEAFF.